The 32 T cell receptor beta chains reported below all come from one sample, sequenced in a study of siplizumab effects on memory and regulatory T cells. Profiling relied on immunoSEQ multiplex PCR, and the TCRdb table lists in-frame clones only, not all of them. Here the sample spans some 62,000 clones, 83% being singletons. Sequencing was carried out using memory CD4+ T cells sorted from blood. These receptors came from a human donor in good health.

The chain combines TRBV6-4 with TRBJ2-3, with D hard to call. The CDR3 totals 14 residues. V was pared by 2 bases and J by 1 base, with 7 bases between. Germline V gives CDR1 MRHNA, CDR2 SNTAGT. The CDR3 reads CASSDIRGTDTQYF. The CDR3 nucleotides are TGTGCCAGCAGTGACATAAGGGGCACAGATACGCAGTATTTT.

The CDR3 loop reads CASSLLLPGTATDTQYF. The CDR3 DNA is TGCGCCAGCAGCCTTCTCCTCCCAGGGACAGCGACAGATACGCAGTATTTT. The chain has TRBV4-1 and TRBJ2-3; 7 nucleotides line up with TRBD1. V shed 4 bases, J shed 3 bases, and the junction held 13 bases outside the gene matches. CDR1 and CDR2 (germline): MGHRA, YSYEKL. This CDR3 has 17 amino acids.

The chain links TRBV18 to TRBJ1-4, with D possibly being TRBD1 (5 bases). The CDR3 loop spans 14 amino acids. V gave up 3 bases and J gave up 8 bases, with 13 bases separating them. Germline V CDR1 and CDR2: KGHSH, LQKENI. CDR3 amino acids: CASSPPGGGEKLFF. The DNA for the CDR3 is TGTGCCAGCTCACCTCCTGGGGGGGGAGAAAAACTGTTTTTT.

The chain is built from TRBV11-3 and TRBJ1-2; D may be TRBD1 (5 bases). The germline V gene has CDR1 SGHNT and CDR2 YENEEA. The CDR3 sequence is 13 residues long. V was cut by 3 bases and J by 5 bases, with 10 bases left in between. The DNA for the CDR3 is TGTGCCAGCAGCTTCCAGGGAAAATATGGCTACACCTTC. Translated: CASSFQGKYGYTF.

CDR3 DNA: TGTGCCAGCAGATACTACCTAGGGGAGCAGTTCTTC. This translates into CASRYYLGEQFF. This chain uses TRBV6-1 with TRBJ2-1; D is uncertain. CDR3 length: 12 amino acids. Between the trimmed V and J ends, which lost 6 bases and 10 bases, there was a span of 13 bases. The V gene's germline CDR1 is MNHNS and CDR2 SASEGT.

The chain couples TRBV11-3 to TRBJ2-3; no clear D. The V end was cut by 5 bases, the J end by 0 bases, with 6 bases between. From germline, CDR1 is SGHNT and CDR2 YENEEA. The CDR3 is made up of 13 amino acids. The CDR3 DNA reads as TGTGCCAGCAGCCAGGACAGCACAGATACGCAGTATTTT. Translation gives CASSQDSTDTQYF.

The rearrangement joins TRBV6-1 to TRBJ1-2; D unclear. Germline assignment: CDR1 MNHNS and CDR2 SASEGT. V lost 7 bases, J lost 4 bases, and 10 bases lay in between. The CDR3 has 12 residues. The CDR3 here is CASNGVRYGYTF. In nucleotides, the CDR3 is TGTGCCAGCAATGGGGTTCGCTATGGCTACACCTTC.

The chain recombines TRBV28 with TRBJ1-5; weak D call: TRBD1 (6 bases). The CDR3 spans 14 residues. The germline V gene encodes CDR1 MDHEN and CDR2 SYDVKM. V was trimmed by 3 bases and J by 4 bases, leaving 10 bases between them. Written as DNA, the CDR3 is TGTGCCAGCAGTTTGGGGCAGGGGAATCAGCCCCAGCATTTT. Encoded protein: CASSLGQGNQPQHF.

This chain uses TRBV10-2 with TRBJ2-7; D gene ambiguous. V was trimmed by 6 bases and J by 0 bases, leaving 15 bases between them. Germline CDR1 WSHSY, CDR2 SAAADI. The CDR3 is 15 amino acids. CDR3 amino acids: CASRVGPPSSYEQYF. In DNA form, the CDR3 reads TGCGCCAGCAGGGTCGGTCCTCCCAGCTCCTACGAGCAGTACTTC.

The rearrangement joins TRBV5-5 to TRBJ1-2, with a possible D match to TRBD1 (5 bases). CDR3 length: 12 amino acids. The germline gives CDR1 SGHKS, CDR2 YYEKEE (reference sequence). V dropped 1 base and J dropped 5 bases, with 6 bases sitting between them. The CDR3 loop is CASSLQGYGYTF. CDR3 sequence (DNA): TGTGCCAGCAGCTTGCAGGGATATGGCTACACCTTC.

The chain couples TRBV4-2 to TRBJ2-5; D is unresolved. The DNA end favors TRBJ2-7, so the J call may be wrong. CDR3 length: 15 amino acids. In germline, CDR1 is LGHNA, CDR2 YNFKEQ. The DNA for the CDR3 is TGTGCCAGCAGCCAAGAGGCCGATAAGGGTTACGAGCAGTACTTC. This translates into CASSQEADKGYEQYF.

J is TRBJ1-1 and V is TRBV19, with D perhaps TRBD1 (6 bases). The CDR3 length is 13 residues. V shed 5 bases and J shed 3 bases, with 10 bases lying between them. CDR1 LNHDA and CDR2 SQIVND come from the germline V gene (reference sequence). This chain's CDR3 is CASSSGEHTEAFF. The DNA for the CDR3 is TGTGCCAGTAGTTCAGGGGAGCACACTGAAGCTTTCTTT.

This chain uses TRBV5-1 with TRBJ2-2; D unresolved. This CDR3 comprises 15 residues. V was cut by 0 bases and J by 5 bases, with 11 bases left in between. Germline CDR1 SGHRS, CDR2 YFSETQ. This chain's CDR3 is CASSLGTAATGELFF. DNA for the CDR3: TGCGCCAGCAGCTTGGGAACAGCCGCAACCGGGGAGCTGTTTTTT.

This chain links TRBV6-1 with TRBJ2-1; the match to TRBD2 covers 9 bases. The V gene's germline CDR1 is MNHNS and CDR2 SASEGT. The CDR3 covers 13 residues. V lost 6 bases and J lost 6; bases outside the gene matches: 3. The CDR3 region has the DNA TGTGCCAGCAGGACTAGCGGCTCCAATGAGCAGTTCTTC. This encodes CASRTSGSNEQFF.

The chain carries TRBV6-1 and TRBJ1-1; D is unresolved. Germline V gives CDR1 MNHNS, CDR2 SASEGT. This CDR3 contains 13 residues. V gave up 3 bases and J gave up 4 bases, with 9 bases separating them. The DNA for the CDR3 is TGTGCCAGCAGTGACCACAAGGGCACTGAAGCTTTCTTT. Protein: CASSDHKGTEAFF.

The CDR3 coding sequence is TGCGCCAGCGATAAAGGGGGGTCCTACAATGAGCAGTTCTTC. Translating gives CASDKGGSYNEQFF. This chain connects TRBV4-1 to TRBJ2-1; either TRBD1 or TRBD2 may supply D (6 bases each). The CDR3 length is 14 residues. CDR1 is MGHRA, CDR2 YSYEKL, per germline. The V end lost 8 bases, the J end lost 1 base, and 12 bases lay between the germline ends.

V is TRBV6-5 and J is TRBJ1-6; 7 bases agree with TRBD1. Germline CDR1 MNHEY, CDR2 SVGAGI. The CDR3 runs to 16 residues. J was trimmed by 4 bases and V by 6 bases; bases with no gene match: 9. The CDR3, as DNA: TGTGCCAGCAGCTACGGACCGGGACAGTATAATTCACCCCTCCACTTT. Translation gives CASSYGPGQYNSPLHF.

V gene TRBV7-3 combines with J gene TRBJ2-2; TRBD1 matches at 8 bases. Germline assignment: CDR1 SGHTA and CDR2 FQGTGA. The CDR3 runs to 13 residues. The junction had 4 bases not matched to a gene; V was cut back by 5 bases and J by 8 bases. The CDR3 nucleotides are TGTGCCAGCAGCCCACGGGACAGGGGGGAGCTGTTTTTT. Translation: CASSPRDRGELFF.

Note on this clone: The same CDR3 can be traced to other DNA sequences in this sample. This sequence joins TRBV6-1 and TRBJ2-4, with D tentatively TRBD2 (5 bases). V was trimmed by 4 bases and J by 0 bases, leaving 10 bases between them. The CDR3 sequence is 15 residues long. CDR1 and CDR2 from the germline V gene are MNHNS and SASEGT. Here the CDR3 reads CASSGERLAKNIQYF. CDR3 in DNA: TGTGCCAGCAGTGGGGAGAGACTAGCCAAAAACATTCAGTACTTC.

V gene TRBV5-4 combines with J gene TRBJ2-5; 8 positions match TRBD2. The V gene end was trimmed by 4 bases and the J gene end by 1 base; junction bases not matched to a gene: 12. The CDR3 extends over 17 amino acids. Germline V CDR1 and CDR2: SGHNT, YYREEE (reference sequence). In DNA form, the CDR3 reads TGTGCCAGCAGCGGCGTCGGGGAGCGGGGGCCCCAAGAGACCCAGTACTTC. It is translated as CASSGVGERGPQETQYF.

This rearrangement joins TRBV10-3 to TRBJ2-5; TRBD2 agrees at 10 bases. Losses at the gene ends were 4 bases for V and 5 bases for J; bases not matched to a gene: 10. The V gene's germline CDR1 is ENHRY and CDR2 SYGVKD. This CDR3 has 16 residues. CDR3 residues: CAISGSSLAGVETQYF. The CDR3, as DNA: TGTGCCATCAGTGGTTCTTCCCTAGCGGGAGTTGAGACCCAGTACTTC.

This chain connects TRBV5-4 to TRBJ1-5; no clear D. Trimming left V 2 bases short and J 9 bases short, with 9 bases between. CDR1 and CDR2 from the germline V gene are SGHNT and YYREEE (reference sequence). The CDR3 has 12 amino acids. The CDR3 bases are TGTGCCAGCAGCTTTTCTCGCGGGCCCCAGCATTTT. This sequence encodes CASSFSRGPQHF.

The chain employs TRBV30 and TRBJ2-1, with 12 positions matching TRBD1. Germline V gives CDR1 GTSNPN, CDR2 SVGIG (reference sequence). Unmatched junction bases numbered 6, after V lost 4 bases and J lost 8 bases. CDR3 length: 14 amino acids. The CDR3 coding sequence is TGTGCCTGGAACCGGGACAGGGGGCTAGATGAGCAGTTCTTC. As protein: CAWNRDRGLDEQFF.

In this sample, this clone turned up a few times. The chain uses TRBV28 and TRBJ2-3, with TRBD2 identical over 7 bases. CDR1 and CDR2 (germline): MDHEN, SYDVKM. Trimming cost V 6 bases and J 2 bases; bases outside gene matches: 8. This CDR3 is built from 15 residues. CDR3 DNA: TGTGCCAGCAGCCGACCGGGACTACTCACAGATACGCAGTATTTT. It codes for CASSRPGLLTDTQYF.

This chain uses TRBV29-1 with TRBJ2-1, with 11 nucleotides matching TRBD2. J was trimmed by 7 bases and V by 4 bases; bases with no gene match: 6. This CDR3 is built from 14 residues. CDR1 is SQVTM, CDR2 ANQGSEA, per germline. For the CDR3, the DNA is TGCAGCGTTGGAGGACTAGCGGGTTTAAATGAGCAGTTCTTC. This gives the protein CSVGGLAGLNEQFF.

The genes are TRBV5-1 and TRBJ1-1; 8 bases fit TRBD1. CDR1 is SGHRS and CDR2 is YFSETQ in the germline V gene. The CDR3 extends over 14 amino acids. Trimming cost V 3 bases and J 6 bases; bases outside gene matches: 7. The CDR3 reads CASSSWTGRAEAFF. In nucleotides, the CDR3 is TGCGCCAGCAGCTCCTGGACAGGGCGTGCTGAAGCTTTCTTT.

This clone came up a few times. Other DNA sequences from this sample encode an identical CDR3 as well. The DNA of the CDR3 is TGTGCCAGCAGCCCGAGAGAGGGGACATACGAGCAGTACTTC. It codes for CASSPREGTYEQYF. The chain uses TRBV9 and TRBJ2-7, with D perhaps TRBD1 (6 bases). V lost 4 bases, J lost 4 bases, and 15 bases lay in between. From germline, CDR1 is SGDLS and CDR2 YYNGEE. This CDR3 is 14 amino acids long.

J is TRBJ2-7 and V is TRBV18; 7 bases are a match to TRBD1. Unmatched junction bases numbered 18, after V lost 3 bases and J lost 1 base. CDR3 length: 19 amino acids. Germline V gene lookup returns CDR1 KGHSH and CDR2 LQKENI. Here the CDR3 DNA reads TGTGCCAGCTCACCCCTGCTATCGGCACAGGGGTCCGATTCCTACGAGCAGTACTTC. Protein product: CASSPLLSAQGSDSYEQYF.

This clone was detected only a few times. This chain connects TRBV7-2 to TRBJ2-5, with D tentatively TRBD1 (6 bases). CDR1 and CDR2 (germline): SGHTA, FQGNSA. The ends were cut back, 5 bases at V and 5 bases at J, with 15 bases in the middle. CDR3 length: 14 amino acids. The CDR3 loop reads CASSERQAVETQYF. The CDR3 DNA is TGTGCCAGCAGCGAGCGACAGGCGGTGGAGACCCAGTACTTC.

The V and J genes are TRBV18 and TRBJ1-1; maybe TRBD1 (5 bases). Per the germline V gene, CDR1 is KGHSH and CDR2 is LQKENI. V was shortened by 3 bases and J by 10 bases, with 12 bases between the two germline ends. CDR3 length equals 12 residues. CDR3 nucleotide sequence: TGTGCCAGCTCACCTGAGGGGTCTCCAGCTTTCTTT. Translation gives CASSPEGSPAFF.

The CDR3: CASRLAGGYEQYF. CDR3 DNA: TGTGCCAGCAGACTAGCGGGAGGGTACGAGCAGTACTTC. The V call is TRBV27, the J call TRBJ2-7; 13 nucleotides line up with TRBD2. V shed 6 bases, J shed 4 bases, and the junction held 0 bases outside the gene matches. Germline V gene lookup returns CDR1 MNHEY and CDR2 SMNVEV (reference sequence). The CDR3 runs to 13 residues.

The chain has TRBV27 and TRBJ1-6; D perhaps matches TRBD1 (5 bases). V was shortened by 6 bases and J by 5 bases, with 17 bases between the two germline ends. The germline CDR1 and CDR2 sequences are MNHEY and SMNVEV (reference sequence). The CDR3 has 16 residues. The CDR3 region is CASSSTPRADNSPLHF. The CDR3 nucleotides are TGTGCCAGCAGCTCGACCCCCAGGGCCGATAATTCACCCCTCCACTTT.